This T cell receptor (beta chain) comes out of a study of beta chain features in type 1 diabetes. In regard to this clone: Its antigen is not identified.

From germline, CDR1 is MNHEY and CDR2 SVGAGI. J was trimmed by 1 base and V by 2 bases; bases with no gene match: 5. The CDR3 covers 15 residues. Regarding the study as a whole: Among type 1 diabetes patients, VDJ junctions had fewer insertions and more deletions. All four CD4+ subsets from Type 1 diabetes patients carried moderately but significantly shorter TCRB CDR3s. TCRB repertoires of naive, central memory and Treg cells appeared more similar among patients than among healthy donors. Cells with high TCR expression could be over-represented when cDNA is sequenced.

One heparinised blood draw averaging about 116 mL was given by each donor. Reverse transcribing all isolated RNA meant expressed TCRB transcripts were sequenced. Data came from immunoSEQ multiplex PCR; TCRdb stores just in-frame clones and leaves some out. The table lists fewer than 400,000 clones, over 7% of them singletons. The genes are TRBV6-5 and TRBJ2-7; TRBD2 matches at 7 bases. The clonotype comes from a man between 25 and 39 years old with type 1 diabetes. The source material was central memory CD4+ T cells from blood. The CDR3 spells CASSYGGVPSYEQYF. CDR3 in DNA: TGTGCCAGCAGTTACGGGGGGGTCCCGTCCTACGAGCAGTACTTC.